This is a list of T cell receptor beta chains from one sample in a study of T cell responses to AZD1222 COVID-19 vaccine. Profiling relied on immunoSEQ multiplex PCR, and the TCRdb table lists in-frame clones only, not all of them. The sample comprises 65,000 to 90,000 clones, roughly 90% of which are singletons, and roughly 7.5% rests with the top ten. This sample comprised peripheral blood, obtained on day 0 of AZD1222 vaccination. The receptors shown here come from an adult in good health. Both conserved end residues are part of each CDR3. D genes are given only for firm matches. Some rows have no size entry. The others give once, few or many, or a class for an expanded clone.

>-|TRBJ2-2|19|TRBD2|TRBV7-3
CASSLTQLAGGPNTGELFF
TGTGCCAGCAGCTTAACCCAACTAGCGGGGGGTCCAAACACCGGGGAGCTGTTTTTT
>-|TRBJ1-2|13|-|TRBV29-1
CSVEDGRLYGYTF
TGCAGCGTTGAAGATGGTCGTCTTTATGGCTACACCTTC
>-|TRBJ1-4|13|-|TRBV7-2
CASSSQGPEKLFF
TGTGCCAGCAGCTCCCAGGGTCCCGAAAAACTGTTTTTT
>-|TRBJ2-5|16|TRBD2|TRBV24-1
CATSDFRLAGQETQYF
TGTGCCACCAGTGATTTTAGACTAGCGGGGCAAGAGACCCAGTACTTC
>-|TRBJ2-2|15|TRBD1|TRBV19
CASSEDRGVTGELFF
TGTGCCAGTAGCGAGGACAGGGGGGTGACCGGGGAGCTGTTTTTT
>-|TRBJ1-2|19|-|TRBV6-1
CASSEGWWQNRRTNYGYTF
TGTGCCAGCAGTGAAGGGTGGTGGCAGAATAGAAGAACTAACTATGGCTACACCTTC
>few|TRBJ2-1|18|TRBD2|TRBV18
CASSPPAGGPGGHNEQFF
TGTGCCAGCTCACCACCAGCGGGAGGCCCGGGGGGACACAATGAGCAGTTCTTC
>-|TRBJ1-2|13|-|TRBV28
CASSEPDNYGYTF
TGTGCCAGCAGCGAGCCGGATAACTATGGCTACACCTTC
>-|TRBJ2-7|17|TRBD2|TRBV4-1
CASSQGVLAGTSYEQYF
TGCGCCAGCAGCCAAGGGGTCCTAGCGGGCACATCCTACGAGCAGTACTTC
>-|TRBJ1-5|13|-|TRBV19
CASRGLSNQPQHF
TGTGCCAGTCGGGGACTTAGCAATCAGCCCCAGCATTTT
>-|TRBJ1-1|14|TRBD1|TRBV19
CASSMGQGRTEAFF
TGTGCCAGTAGTATGGGACAGGGACGAACTGAAGCTTTCTTT
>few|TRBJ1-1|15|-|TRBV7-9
CASSPSRGFFTEAFF
TGTGCCAGCAGCCCTTCCCGGGGGTTTTTCACTGAAGCTTTCTTT
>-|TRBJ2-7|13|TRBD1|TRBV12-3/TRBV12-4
CASSKTGFYEQYF
TGTGCCAGCAGCAAGACAGGGTTCTACGAGCAGTACTTC
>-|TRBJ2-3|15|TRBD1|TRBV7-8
CASSFRDRVTDTQYF
TGTGCCAGCAGCTTCCGGGACAGGGTAACAGATACGCAGTATTTT
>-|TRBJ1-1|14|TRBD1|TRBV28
CASHYPGQGAEAFF
TGTGCCAGCCATTATCCGGGACAGGGGGCTGAAGCTTTCTTT
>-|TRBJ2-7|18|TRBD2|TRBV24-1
CATSDFPSGRPNDYEQYF
TGTGCCACCAGTGATTTCCCCAGCGGGAGGCCAAACGACTACGAGCAGTACTTC
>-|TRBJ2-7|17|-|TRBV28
CASTTPREGTGRREQYF
TGTGCCAGCACCACCCCGAGGGAGGGGACAGGACGTCGTGAGCAGTACTTC
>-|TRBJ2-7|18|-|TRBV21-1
CASSPPAVPSGHSYEQYF
TGTGCCAGCAGCCCTCCTGCGGTGCCTAGCGGGCACTCCTACGAGCAGTACTTC
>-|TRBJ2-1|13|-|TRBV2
CAPTPADYNEQFF
TGTGCCCCAACCCCCGCAGATTACAATGAGCAGTTCTTC
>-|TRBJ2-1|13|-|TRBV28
CASTILANHEQFF
TGTGCCAGCACCATCCTAGCCAACCATGAGCAGTTCTTC
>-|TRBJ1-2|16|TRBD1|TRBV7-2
CASSPAGTGASYGYTF
TGTGCCAGCAGCCCCGCAGGGACAGGGGCCTCCTATGGCTACACCTTC
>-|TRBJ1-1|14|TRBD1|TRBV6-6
CASSGGTGGTEAFF
TGTGCCAGCAGTGGGGGGACAGGGGGGACTGAAGCTTTCTTT
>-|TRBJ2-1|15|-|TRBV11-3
CASSPTGEPYNEQFF
TGTGCCAGCAGCCCGACAGGAGAACCCTACAATGAGCAGTTCTTC
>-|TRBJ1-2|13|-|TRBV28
CASSPSPQRGYTF
TGTGCCAGCAGTCCCTCTCCTCAGCGGGGCTACACCTTC
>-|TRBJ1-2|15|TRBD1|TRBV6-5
CASSYRDRSERGYTF
TGTGCCAGCAGTTACCGGGACAGGTCTGAGAGAGGCTACACCTTC
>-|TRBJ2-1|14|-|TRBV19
CASSTQGGSNEQFF
TGTGCCAGTAGCACACAGGGAGGAAGCAATGAGCAGTTCTTC
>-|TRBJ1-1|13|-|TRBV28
CASSFTWSGWAFF
TGTGCCAGCAGTTTTACCTGGTCGGGATGGGCTTTCTTT
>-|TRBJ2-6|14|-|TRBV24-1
CATGKGSGANVLTF
TGTGCCACCGGGAAGGGGTCTGGGGCCAACGTCCTGACTTTC
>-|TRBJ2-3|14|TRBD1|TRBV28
CASRDRGGTDTQYF
TGTGCCAGCAGGGACAGGGGCGGCACAGATACGCAGTATTTT
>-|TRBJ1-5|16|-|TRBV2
CASSSRSGRGGQPQHF
TGTGCCAGCAGCAGTAGATCGGGCCGCGGAGGACAGCCCCAGCATTTT
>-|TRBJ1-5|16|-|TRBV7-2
CASSLASSSSNQPQHF
TGTGCCAGCAGCTTAGCTAGTTCCAGTAGCAATCAGCCCCAGCATTTT
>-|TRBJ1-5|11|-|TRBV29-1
CSVGEGQPQHF
TGCAGCGTTGGCGAGGGGCAGCCCCAGCATTTT
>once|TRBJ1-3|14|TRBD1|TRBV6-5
CASSRDRDGNTIYF
TGTGCCAGCAGTCGGGACAGGGATGGAAACACCATATATTTT